A few counts support the clone carrying this TCR beta chain. The data were obtained in a study of blood T cell repertoires in COVID-19. Background on the study: Whether acute or convalescent, the COVID-19 samples came from the United States, Italy and Spain. PBMCs, B-cell-depleted T cells, or T cells were the source of the cDNA or gDNA that made up the material.

Per the original data handling: Amplifying reference gene primers gave estimates of nucleated cell counts. TCRdb's table, derived via immunoSEQ multiplex PCR, lists solely in-frame clones and lacks some. Clone size and the V and J calls come from that table; the DNA yielded D and trimming. The sample lists approximately 200,000 clones, 79% seen once, with 17% in the top ten. The clonotype was recovered from a man aged 55 to 69 with active or convalescent COVID-19. Material for sequencing was peripheral blood.

The CDR3 DNA is TGTGCTAGTGGTACTCGTTTAGATCAGCCCCAGCATTTT. It translates to CASGTRLDQPQHF. The chain employs TRBV12-5 and TRBJ1-5; D gene unclear. The CDR3 consists of 13 residues. The germline CDR1 and CDR2 sequences are LGHNT and FRNRAP. V was cut by 5 bases and J by 5 bases, with 10 bases left in between.